The rows below give T cell receptor beta chains drawn from one sample of a study of beta chain features in type 1 diabetes. Only in-frame clones appear in the TCRdb table, and some are missing; sequencing was by immunoSEQ multiplex PCR. The table lists about 140,000 clones, about 12% of them singletons. Sequenced input: central memory CD4+ T cells from blood. These receptors originate from a man between 18 and 35 years old with type 1 diabetes. The CDR3 runs from the conserved cysteine through the conserved F or W. A D gene is named only where the DNA matches it firmly. Size tells how often a clone was seen (once, few, many) or the class of an expanded clone, and some rows leave it out.

V: TRBV6-6; D: -; size: -; J: TRBJ1-4; DNA: TGTGCCAGCAGTCTGGACAGACGACCCGAAAAACTGTTTTTT; CDR3: CASSLDRRPEKLFF
V: TRBV5-1; D: -; size: few; J: TRBJ2-1; DNA: TGCGCCAGCAGCTTGGTAGGACTTGAGCAGTTCTTC; CDR3: CASSLVGLEQFF
V: TRBV6-1; D: -; size: -; J: TRBJ1-5; DNA: TGTGCCAGCAGTGATTTGGGGGGCGCAGGTCAGCCCCAGCATTTT; CDR3: CASSDLGGAGQPQHF
V: TRBV10-3; D: -; size: -; J: TRBJ1-2; DNA: TGTGCCATCAGCGAGCTCTCGGGGAACTATGGCTACACCTTC; CDR3: CAISELSGNYGYTF
V: TRBV9; D: TRBD1; size: -; J: TRBJ2-2; DNA: TGTGCCAGCGTGGGACAGGGGAACACCGGGGAGCTGTTTTTT; CDR3: CASVGQGNTGELFF
V: TRBV6-5; D: -; size: few; J: TRBJ2-7; DNA: TGTGCCAGCACCAAAACCGGACGGACCTACGAGCAGTACTTC; CDR3: CASTKTGRTYEQYF
V: TRBV19; D: TRBD2; size: few; J: TRBJ2-3; DNA: TGTGCCAGTAGACGAACTAGCGTCGCCACAGATACGCAGTATTTT; CDR3: CASRRTSVATDTQYF
V: TRBV14; D: TRBD2; size: few; J: TRBJ2-2; DNA: TGTGCCAGCAGCCAAGCTCTAGCGGGGGCCATCACCGGGGAGCTGTTTTTT; CDR3: CASSQALAGAITGELFF
V: TRBV29-1; D: TRBD1; size: -; J: TRBJ1-2; DNA: TGCAGCGTTGTCGACAGGGAGTATGGCTACACCTTC; CDR3: CSVVDREYGYTF
V: TRBV5-1; D: -; size: -; J: TRBJ1-1; DNA: TGCGCCAGCAGCTTGGCAGGGAACACTGAAGCTTTCTTT; CDR3: CASSLAGNTEAFF
V: TRBV7-9; D: -; size: medium-sized; J: TRBJ1-1; DNA: TGTGCCAGCAGCTTTACTTCGGACTTGGTAGCTTTCTTT; CDR3: CASSFTSDLVAFF
V: TRBV28; D: -; size: few; J: TRBJ2-7; DNA: TGTGCCAGCAGTATACTCCCCCGAGCACCCTACGAGCAGTACTTC; CDR3: CASSILPRAPYEQYF
V: TRBV7-9; D: TRBD1; size: few; J: TRBJ1-2; DNA: TGTGCCAGCGGAGGAGGCAGGGGGTCCCATAGGGGCTATGGCTACACCTTC; CDR3: CASGGGRGSHRGYGYTF
V: TRBV6-5; D: -; size: once; J: TRBJ1-1; DNA: TGTGCCAGCACCGGACAAGGCGGGAACACTGAAGCTTTCTTT; CDR3: CASTGQGGNTEAFF
V: TRBV7-6; D: TRBD1; size: -; J: TRBJ2-2; DNA: TGTGCCAGCGGCATGAGACAGGGGTCCCCGTTCGGGGAGCTGTTTTTT; CDR3: CASGMRQGSPFGELFF
V: TRBV29-1; D: TRBD2; size: -; J: TRBJ2-2; DNA: TGCAGCGTTGTACTCATTCGACTAGCGGGAGGGCCCACCGGGGAGCTGTTTTTT; CDR3: CSVVLIRLAGGPTGELFF